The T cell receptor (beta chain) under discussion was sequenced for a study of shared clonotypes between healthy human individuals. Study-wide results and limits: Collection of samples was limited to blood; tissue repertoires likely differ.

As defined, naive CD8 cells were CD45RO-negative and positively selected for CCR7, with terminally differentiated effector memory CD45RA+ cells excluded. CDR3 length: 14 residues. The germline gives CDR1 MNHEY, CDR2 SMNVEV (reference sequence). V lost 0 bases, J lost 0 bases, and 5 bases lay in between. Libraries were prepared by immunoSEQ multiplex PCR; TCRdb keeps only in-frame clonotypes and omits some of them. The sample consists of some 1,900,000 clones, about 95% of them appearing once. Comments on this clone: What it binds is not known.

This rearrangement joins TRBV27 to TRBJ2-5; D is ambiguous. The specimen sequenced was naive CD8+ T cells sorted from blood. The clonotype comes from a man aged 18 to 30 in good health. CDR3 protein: CASSLSYNQETQYF. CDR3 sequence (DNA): TGTGCCAGCAGTTTATCCTACAACCAAGAGACCCAGTACTTC.